This TCR beta chain was sequenced during a study of T cell responses to AZD1222 COVID-19 vaccine. As for this clone: What it binds is unknown.

General study findings and limits: Dominant at 160-218 and 743-854, vaccine-associated CD4 TCRs also spanned spike. A rise in Spike-specific TCR breadth and depth followed two AZD1222 doses. Repertoire sampling occurred only after the peak T cell response. White British donors predominated, females outnumbered males, and clonal diversity was possibly underestimated.

The data were produced by immunoSEQ multiplex PCR, yet TCRdb's version contains in-frame clones alone and is incomplete. The sample yields about 98,000 clones, around 83% seen once. Sequenced here: peripheral blood, sampled on day 0 of AZD1222 vaccination. The sequence was collected from an adult in good health.

The DNA of the CDR3 is TGTGCCAGCAGCCCCTCCGGGTGGGGGAGTAATTCACCCCTCCACTTT. It is translated as CASSPSGWGSNSPLHF. This rearrangement joins TRBV7-2 to TRBJ1-6, with D perhaps TRBD1 (5 bases). The CDR3 consists of 16 residues. Looked up from germline, CDR1 is SGHTA and CDR2 is FQGNSA. Between the trimmed V and J ends, which lost 5 bases and 6 bases, there was a span of 17 bases.